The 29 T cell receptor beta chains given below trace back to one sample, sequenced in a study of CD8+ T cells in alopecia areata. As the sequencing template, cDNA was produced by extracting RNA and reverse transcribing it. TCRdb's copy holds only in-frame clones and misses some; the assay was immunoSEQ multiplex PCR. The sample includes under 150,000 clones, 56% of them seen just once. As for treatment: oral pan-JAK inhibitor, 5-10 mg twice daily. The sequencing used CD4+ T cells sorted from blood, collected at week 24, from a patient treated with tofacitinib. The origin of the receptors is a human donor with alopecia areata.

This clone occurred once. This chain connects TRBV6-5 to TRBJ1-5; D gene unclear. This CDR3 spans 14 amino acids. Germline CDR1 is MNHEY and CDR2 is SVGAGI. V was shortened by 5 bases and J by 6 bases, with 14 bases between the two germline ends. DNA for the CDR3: TGTGCCAGCAGTCCCGGGGTTTTGGGTCAGCCCCAGCATTTT. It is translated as CASSPGVLGQPQHF.

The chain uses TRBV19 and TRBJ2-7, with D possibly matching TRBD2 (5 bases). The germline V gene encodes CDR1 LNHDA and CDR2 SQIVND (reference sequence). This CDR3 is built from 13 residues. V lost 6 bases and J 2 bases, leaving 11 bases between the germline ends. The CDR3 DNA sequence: TGTGCCAGTAGCGCGGGCCTTACCTACGAGCAGTACTTC. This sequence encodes CASSAGLTYEQYF.

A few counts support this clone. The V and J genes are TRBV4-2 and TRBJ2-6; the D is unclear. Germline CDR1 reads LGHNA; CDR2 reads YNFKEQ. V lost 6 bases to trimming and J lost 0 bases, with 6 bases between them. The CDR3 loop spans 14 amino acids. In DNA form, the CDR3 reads TGTGCCAGCAGGCACCCCTCTGGGGCCAACGTCCTGACTTTC. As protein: CASRHPSGANVLTF.

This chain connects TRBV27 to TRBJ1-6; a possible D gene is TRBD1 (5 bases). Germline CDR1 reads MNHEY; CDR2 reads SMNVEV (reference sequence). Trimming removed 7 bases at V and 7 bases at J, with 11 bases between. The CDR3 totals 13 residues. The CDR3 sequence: CASKQGGNSPLHF. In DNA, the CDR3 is TGTGCCAGCAAGCAGGGTGGGAATTCACCCCTCCACTTT.

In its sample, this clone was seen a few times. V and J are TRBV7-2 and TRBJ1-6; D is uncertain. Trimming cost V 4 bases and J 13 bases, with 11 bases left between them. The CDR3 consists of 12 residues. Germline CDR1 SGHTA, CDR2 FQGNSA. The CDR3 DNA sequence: TGTGCCAGCAGCTACCGGCCGTGGCCCCTCCACTTT. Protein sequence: CASSYRPWPLHF. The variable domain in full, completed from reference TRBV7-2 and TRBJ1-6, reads GAGVSQSPSNKVTEKGKDVELRCDPISGHTALYWYRQSLGQGLEFLIYFQGNSAPDKSGLPSDRFSAERTGGSVSTLTIQRTQQEDSAVYLCASSYRPWPLHFGNGTRLTVT.

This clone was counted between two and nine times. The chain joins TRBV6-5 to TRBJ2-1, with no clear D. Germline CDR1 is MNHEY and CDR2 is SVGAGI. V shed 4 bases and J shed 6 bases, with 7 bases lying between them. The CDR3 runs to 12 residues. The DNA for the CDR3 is TGTGCCAGCAGTTTCAGAGGCAATGAGCAGTTCTTC. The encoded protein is CASSFRGNEQFF.

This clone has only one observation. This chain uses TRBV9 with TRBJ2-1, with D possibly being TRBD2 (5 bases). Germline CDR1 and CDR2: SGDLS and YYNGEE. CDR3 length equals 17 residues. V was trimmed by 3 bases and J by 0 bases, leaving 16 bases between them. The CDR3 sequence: CASSESGNSNSYNEQFF. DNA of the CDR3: TGTGCCAGCAGCGAGAGCGGCAACTCTAACTCCTACAATGAGCAGTTCTTC.

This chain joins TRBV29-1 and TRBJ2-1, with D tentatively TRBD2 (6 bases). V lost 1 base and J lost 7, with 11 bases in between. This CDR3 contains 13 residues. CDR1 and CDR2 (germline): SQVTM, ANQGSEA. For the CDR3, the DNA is TGCAGCGTTGAAGCCCTGGCGGGGAATGAGCAGTTCTTC. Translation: CSVEALAGNEQFF.

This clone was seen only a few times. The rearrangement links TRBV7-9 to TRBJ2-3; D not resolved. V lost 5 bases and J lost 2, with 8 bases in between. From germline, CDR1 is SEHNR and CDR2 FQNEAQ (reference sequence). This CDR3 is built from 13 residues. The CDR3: CASSPVPTDTQYF. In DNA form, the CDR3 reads TGTGCCAGCAGCCCCGTCCCCACAGATACGCAGTATTTT.

CDR3: CASSYRDRGPYTF. For the CDR3, the DNA is TGTGCCAGCAGTTACCGGGACAGGGGACCTTATACCTTC. V is TRBV6-5 and J is TRBJ1-2; 10 bases match TRBD1. Germline V lookup: CDR1 MNHEY, CDR2 SVGAGI. This CDR3 has 13 residues. J was trimmed by 14 bases and V by 2 bases; bases with no gene match: 8.

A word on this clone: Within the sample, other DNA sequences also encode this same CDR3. CDR3 residues: CASSLVWNTEAFF. DNA of the CDR3: TGTGCCAGCAGCTTAGTATGGAACACTGAAGCTTTCTTT. The genes are TRBV7-2 and TRBJ1-1, with D unresolved. Germline V gene data show CDR1 as SGHTA and CDR2 as FQGNSA. The CDR3 has 13 residues. Trimming took 1 base from V and 1 from J, leaving 4 bases between them.

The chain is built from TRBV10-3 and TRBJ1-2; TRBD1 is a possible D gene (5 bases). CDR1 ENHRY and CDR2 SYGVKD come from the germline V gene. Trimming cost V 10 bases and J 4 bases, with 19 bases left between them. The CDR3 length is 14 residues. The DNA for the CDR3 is TGTGCCACCGCCTCTTCAGGGCCACGCTATGGCTACACCTTC. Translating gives CATASSGPRYGYTF.

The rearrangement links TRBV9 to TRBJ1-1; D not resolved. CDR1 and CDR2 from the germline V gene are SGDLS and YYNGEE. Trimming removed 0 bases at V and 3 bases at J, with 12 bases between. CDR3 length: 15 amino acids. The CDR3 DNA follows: TGTGCCAGCAGCGTAGTGGGCACAGCCTACACTGAAGCTTTCTTT. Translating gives CASSVVGTAYTEAFF.

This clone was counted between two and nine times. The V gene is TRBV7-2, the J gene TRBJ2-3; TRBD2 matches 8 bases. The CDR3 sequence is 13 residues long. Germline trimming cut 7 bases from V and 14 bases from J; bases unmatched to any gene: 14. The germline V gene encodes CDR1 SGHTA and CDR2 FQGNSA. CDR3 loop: CASTQGVAGKGYF. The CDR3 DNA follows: TGTGCCAGCACCCAAGGGGTAGCGGGGAAAGGGTATTTT. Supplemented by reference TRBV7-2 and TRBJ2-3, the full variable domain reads GAGVSQSPSNKVTEKGKDVELRCDPISGHTALYWYRQSLGQGLEFLIYFQGNSAPDKSGLPSDRFSAERTGGSVSTLTIQRTQQEDSAVYLCASTQGVAGKGYFGPGTRLTVL.

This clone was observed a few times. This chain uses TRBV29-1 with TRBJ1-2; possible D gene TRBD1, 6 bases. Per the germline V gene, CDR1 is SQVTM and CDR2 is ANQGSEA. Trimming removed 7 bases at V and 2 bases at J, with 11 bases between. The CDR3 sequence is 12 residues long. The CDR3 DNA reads TGCAGCGCTTCCGGACAGAACTATGGCTACACCTTC. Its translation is CSASGQNYGYTF. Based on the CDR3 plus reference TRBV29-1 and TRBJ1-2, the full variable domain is SAVISQKPSRDICQRGTSLTIQCQVDSQVTMMFWYRQQPGQSLTLIATANQGSEATYESGFVIDKFPISRPNLTFSTLTVSNMSPEDSSIYLCSASGQNYGYTFGSGTRLTVV.

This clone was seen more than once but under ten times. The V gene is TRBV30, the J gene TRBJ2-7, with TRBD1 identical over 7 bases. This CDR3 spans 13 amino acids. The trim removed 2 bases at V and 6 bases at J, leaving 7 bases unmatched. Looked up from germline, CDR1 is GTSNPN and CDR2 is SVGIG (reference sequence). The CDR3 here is CAWSRTGRSEQYF. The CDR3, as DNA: TGTGCCTGGAGTCGGACAGGACGATCCGAGCAGTACTTC.

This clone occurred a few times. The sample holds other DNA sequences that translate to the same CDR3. In DNA, the CDR3 is TGCAGCGTTGCGGACAGGGGTTATGGCTACACCTTC. Protein sequence: CSVADRGYGYTF. The chain is built from TRBV29-1 and TRBJ1-2; 9 nucleotides match TRBD1. Germline V gives CDR1 SQVTM, CDR2 ANQGSEA. The CDR3 consists of 12 residues. With 4 bases clipped from V and 5 bases from J, the junction kept 2 bases outside the gene matches.

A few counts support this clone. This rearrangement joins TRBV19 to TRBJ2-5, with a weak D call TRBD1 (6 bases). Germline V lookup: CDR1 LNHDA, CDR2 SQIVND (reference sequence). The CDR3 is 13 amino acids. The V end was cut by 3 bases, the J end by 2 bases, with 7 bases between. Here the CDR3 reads CASSMTGQETQYF. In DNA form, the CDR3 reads TGTGCCAGTAGTATGACAGGACAAGAGACCCAGTACTTC.

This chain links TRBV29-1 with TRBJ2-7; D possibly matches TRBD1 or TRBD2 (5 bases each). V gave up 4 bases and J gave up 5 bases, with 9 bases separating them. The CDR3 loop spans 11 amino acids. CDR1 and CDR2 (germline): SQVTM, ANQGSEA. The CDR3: CSVVMGDEQYF. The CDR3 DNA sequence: TGCAGCGTTGTAATGGGGGACGAGCAGTACTTC.

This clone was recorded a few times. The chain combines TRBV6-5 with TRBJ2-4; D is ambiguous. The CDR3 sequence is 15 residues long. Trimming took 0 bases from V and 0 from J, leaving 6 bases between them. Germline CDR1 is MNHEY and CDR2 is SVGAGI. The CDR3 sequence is CASSYSTQAKNIQYF. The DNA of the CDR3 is TGTGCCAGCAGTTACTCGACCCAAGCCAAAAACATTCAGTACTTC.

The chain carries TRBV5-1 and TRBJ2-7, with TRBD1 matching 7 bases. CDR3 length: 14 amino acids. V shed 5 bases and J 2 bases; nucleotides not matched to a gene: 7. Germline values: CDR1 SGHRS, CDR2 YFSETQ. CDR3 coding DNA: TGCGCCAGCAGTCCCCGGGACAGTCCCTACGAGCAGTACTTC. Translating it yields CASSPRDSPYEQYF.

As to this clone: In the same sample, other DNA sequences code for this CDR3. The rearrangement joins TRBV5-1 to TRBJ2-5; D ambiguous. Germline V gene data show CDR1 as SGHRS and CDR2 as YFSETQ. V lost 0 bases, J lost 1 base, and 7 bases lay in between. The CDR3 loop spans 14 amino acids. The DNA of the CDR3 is TGCGCCAGCAGCTTGGTTTCAGGCCAAGAGACCCAGTACTTC. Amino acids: CASSLVSGQETQYF.

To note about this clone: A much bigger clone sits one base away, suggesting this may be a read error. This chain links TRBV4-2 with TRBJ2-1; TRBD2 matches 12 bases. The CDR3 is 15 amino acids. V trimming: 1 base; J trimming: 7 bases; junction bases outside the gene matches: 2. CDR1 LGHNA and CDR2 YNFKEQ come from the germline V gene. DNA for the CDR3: TGTGCCAGCAGCCAAGGACTAGCGGGGGCGAATGAGCAGTTCTTC. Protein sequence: CASSQGLAGANEQFF.

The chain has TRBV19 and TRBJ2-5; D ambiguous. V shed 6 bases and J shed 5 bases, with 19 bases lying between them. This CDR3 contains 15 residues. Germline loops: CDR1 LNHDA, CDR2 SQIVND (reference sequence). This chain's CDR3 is CASSAAIRARETQYF. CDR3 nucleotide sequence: TGTGCCAGTAGCGCAGCAATCCGGGCACGGGAGACCCAGTACTTC.

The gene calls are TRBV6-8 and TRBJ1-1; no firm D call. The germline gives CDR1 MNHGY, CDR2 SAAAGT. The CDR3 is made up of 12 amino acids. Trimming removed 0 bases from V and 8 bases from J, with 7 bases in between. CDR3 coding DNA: TGTGCCAGCAGTTACTCATCCGGGGAAGCTTTCTTT. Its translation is CASSYSSGEAFF.

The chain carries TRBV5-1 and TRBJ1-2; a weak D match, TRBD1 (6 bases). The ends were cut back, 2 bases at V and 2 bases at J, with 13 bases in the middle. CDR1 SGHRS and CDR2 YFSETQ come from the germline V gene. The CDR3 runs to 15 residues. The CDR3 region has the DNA TGCGCCAGCAGCTTCACCGGGGGCCAGAACTATGGCTACACCTTC. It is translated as CASSFTGGQNYGYTF.

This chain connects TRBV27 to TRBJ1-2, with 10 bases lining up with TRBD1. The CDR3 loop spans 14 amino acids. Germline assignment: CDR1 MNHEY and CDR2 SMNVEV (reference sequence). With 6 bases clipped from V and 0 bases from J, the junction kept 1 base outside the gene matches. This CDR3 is CASRGTGANYGYTF. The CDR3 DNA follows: TGTGCCAGCAGGGGGACAGGGGCTAACTATGGCTACACCTTC.

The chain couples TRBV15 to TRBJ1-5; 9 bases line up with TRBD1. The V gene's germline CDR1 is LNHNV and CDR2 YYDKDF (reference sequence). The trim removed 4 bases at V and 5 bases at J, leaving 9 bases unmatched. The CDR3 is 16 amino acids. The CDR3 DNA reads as TGTGCCACCAGCAAACCCCGGGACAGGGTAGATCAGCCCCAGCATTTT. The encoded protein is CATSKPRDRVDQPQHF.

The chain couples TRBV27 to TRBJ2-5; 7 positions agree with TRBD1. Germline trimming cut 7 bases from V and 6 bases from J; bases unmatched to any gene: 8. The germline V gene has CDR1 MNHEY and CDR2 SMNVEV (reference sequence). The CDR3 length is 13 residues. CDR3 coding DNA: TGTGCCAGCACCCCTTCAGGGGGACAGACCCAGTACTTC. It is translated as CASTPSGGQTQYF.